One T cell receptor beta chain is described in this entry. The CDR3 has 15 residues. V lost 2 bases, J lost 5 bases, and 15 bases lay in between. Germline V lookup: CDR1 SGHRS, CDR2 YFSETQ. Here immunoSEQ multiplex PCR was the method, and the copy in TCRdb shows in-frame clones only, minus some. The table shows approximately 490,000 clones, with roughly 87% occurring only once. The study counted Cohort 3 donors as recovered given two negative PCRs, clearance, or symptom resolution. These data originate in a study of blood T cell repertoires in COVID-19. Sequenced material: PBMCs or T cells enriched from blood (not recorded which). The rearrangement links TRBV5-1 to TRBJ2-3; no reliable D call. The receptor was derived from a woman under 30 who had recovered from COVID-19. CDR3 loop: CASSFDIGFGDTQYF. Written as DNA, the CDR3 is TGCGCCAGCAGCTTCGACATAGGCTTCGGAGATACGCAGTATTTT.